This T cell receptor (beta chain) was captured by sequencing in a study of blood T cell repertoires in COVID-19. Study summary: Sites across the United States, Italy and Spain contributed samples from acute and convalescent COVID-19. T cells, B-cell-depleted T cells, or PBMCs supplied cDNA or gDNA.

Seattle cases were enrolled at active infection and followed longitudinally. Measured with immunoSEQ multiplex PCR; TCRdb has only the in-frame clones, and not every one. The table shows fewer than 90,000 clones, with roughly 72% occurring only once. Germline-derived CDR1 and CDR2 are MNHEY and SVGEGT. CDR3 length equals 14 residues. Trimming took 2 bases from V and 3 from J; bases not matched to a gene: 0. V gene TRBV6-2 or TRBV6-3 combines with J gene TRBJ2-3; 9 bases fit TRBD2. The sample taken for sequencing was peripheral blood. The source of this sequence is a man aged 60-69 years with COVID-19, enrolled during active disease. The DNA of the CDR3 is TGTGCCAGCAGTTACCTAGCGGGAACAGATACGCAGTATTTT. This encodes CASSYLAGTDTQYF.